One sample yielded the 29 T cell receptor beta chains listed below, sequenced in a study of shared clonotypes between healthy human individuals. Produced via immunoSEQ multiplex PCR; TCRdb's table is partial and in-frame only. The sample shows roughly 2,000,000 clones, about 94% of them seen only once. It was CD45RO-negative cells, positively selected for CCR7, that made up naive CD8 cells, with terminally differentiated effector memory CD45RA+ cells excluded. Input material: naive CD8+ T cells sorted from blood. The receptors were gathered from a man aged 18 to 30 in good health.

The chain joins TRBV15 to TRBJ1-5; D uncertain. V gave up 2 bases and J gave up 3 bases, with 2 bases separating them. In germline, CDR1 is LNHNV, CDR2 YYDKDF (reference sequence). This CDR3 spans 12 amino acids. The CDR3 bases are TGTGCCACCAGCAGAATCAATCAGCCCCAGCATTTT. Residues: CATSRINQPQHF.

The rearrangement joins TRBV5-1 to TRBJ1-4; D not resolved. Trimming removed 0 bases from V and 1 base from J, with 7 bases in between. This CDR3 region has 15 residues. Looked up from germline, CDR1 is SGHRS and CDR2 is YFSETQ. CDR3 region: CASSLAEGTNEKLFF. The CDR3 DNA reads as TGCGCCAGCAGCTTGGCGGAGGGAACTAATGAAAAACTGTTTTTT.

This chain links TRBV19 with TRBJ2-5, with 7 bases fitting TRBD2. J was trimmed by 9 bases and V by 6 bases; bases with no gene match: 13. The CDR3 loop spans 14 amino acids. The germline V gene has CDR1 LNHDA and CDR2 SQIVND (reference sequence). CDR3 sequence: CASSLASGPIAQYF. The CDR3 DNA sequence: TGTGCCAGTAGCCTGGCTAGCGGCCCGATCGCCCAGTACTTC.

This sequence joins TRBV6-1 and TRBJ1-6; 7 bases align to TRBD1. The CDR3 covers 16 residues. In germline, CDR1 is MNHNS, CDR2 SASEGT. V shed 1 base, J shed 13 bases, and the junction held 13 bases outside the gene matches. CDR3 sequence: CASSEVAGTATFPLHF. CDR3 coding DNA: TGTGCCAGCAGTGAAGTAGCCGGGACAGCAACATTCCCCCTCCACTTT.

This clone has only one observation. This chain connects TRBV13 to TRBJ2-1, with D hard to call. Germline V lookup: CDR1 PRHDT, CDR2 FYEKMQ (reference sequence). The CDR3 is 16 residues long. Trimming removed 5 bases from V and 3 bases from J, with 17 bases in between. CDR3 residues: CASSGWRDGDYNEQFF. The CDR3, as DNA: TGTGCCAGCAGCGGATGGAGAGATGGGGACTACAATGAGCAGTTCTTC.

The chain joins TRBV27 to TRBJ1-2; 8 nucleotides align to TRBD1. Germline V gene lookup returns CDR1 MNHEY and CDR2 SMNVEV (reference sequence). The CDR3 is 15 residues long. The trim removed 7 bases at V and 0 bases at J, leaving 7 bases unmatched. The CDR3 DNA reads TGTGCCAGCAATTGGGCAGGGGGCTCTAACTATGGCTACACCTTC. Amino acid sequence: CASNWAGGSNYGYTF.

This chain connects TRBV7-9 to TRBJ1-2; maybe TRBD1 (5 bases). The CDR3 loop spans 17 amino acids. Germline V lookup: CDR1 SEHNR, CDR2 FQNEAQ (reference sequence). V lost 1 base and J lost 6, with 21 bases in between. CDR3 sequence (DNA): TGTGCCAGCAGCTTAGAACGGGGCAGGAGAGTCGACGATGGCTACACCTTC. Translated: CASSLERGRRVDDGYTF.

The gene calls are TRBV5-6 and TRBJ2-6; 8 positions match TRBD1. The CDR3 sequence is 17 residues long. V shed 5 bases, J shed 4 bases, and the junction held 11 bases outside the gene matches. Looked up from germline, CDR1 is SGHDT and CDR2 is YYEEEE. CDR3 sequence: CASRGGQGSFGANVLTF. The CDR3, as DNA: TGTGCCAGCAGGGGAGGACAGGGAAGCTTCGGGGCCAACGTCCTGACTTTC.

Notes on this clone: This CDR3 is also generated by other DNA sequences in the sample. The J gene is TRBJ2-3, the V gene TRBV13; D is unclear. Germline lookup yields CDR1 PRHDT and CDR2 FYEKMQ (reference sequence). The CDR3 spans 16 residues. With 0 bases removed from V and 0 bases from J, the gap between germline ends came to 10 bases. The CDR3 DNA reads TGTGCCAGCAGCTTAGGCCCTGGCCTTAGCACAGATACGCAGTATTTT. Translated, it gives CASSLGPGLSTDTQYF.

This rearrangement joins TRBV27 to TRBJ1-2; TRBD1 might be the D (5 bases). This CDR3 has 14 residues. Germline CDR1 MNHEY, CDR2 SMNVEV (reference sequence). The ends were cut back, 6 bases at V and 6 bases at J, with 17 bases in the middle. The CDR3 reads CASSLEGARDGYTF. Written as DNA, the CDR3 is TGTGCCAGCAGCCTCGAAGGGGCGCGAGATGGCTACACCTTC.

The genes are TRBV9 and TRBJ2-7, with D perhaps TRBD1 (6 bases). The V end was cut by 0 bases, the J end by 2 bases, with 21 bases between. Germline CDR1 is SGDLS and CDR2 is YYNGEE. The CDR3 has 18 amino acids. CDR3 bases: TGTGCCAGCAGCGTAGAAGACAGGTTAGGCTCCTCTACCTACGAGCAGTACTTC. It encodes CASSVEDRLGSSTYEQYF.

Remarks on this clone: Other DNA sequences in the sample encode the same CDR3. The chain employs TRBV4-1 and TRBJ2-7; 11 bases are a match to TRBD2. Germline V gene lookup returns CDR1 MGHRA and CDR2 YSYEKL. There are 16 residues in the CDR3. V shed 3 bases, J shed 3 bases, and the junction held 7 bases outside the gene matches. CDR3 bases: TGCGCCAGCAGCCAGGGAGGACTAGCGGGCGACTACGAGCAGTACTTC. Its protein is CASSQGGLAGDYEQYF.

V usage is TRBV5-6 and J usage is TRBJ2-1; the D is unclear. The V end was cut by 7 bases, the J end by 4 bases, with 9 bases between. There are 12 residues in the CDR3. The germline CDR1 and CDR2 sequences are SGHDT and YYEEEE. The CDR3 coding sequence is TGTGCCAGCTGCCTTTCGTACAATGAGCAGTTCTTC. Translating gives CASCLSYNEQFF.

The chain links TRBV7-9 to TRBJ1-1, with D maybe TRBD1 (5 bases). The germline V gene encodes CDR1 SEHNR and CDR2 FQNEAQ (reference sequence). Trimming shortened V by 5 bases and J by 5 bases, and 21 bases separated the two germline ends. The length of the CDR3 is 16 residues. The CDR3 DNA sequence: TGTGCCAGCAGCCCACAAGAGGTCCGGGGGAAAACTGAAGCTTTCTTT. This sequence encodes CASSPQEVRGKTEAFF.

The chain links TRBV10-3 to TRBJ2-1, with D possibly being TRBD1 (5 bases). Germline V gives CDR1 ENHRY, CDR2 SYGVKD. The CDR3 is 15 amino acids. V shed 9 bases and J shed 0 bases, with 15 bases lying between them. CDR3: CAMGFEDSSYNEQFF. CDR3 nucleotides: TGTGCCATGGGTTTTGAAGACAGCTCCTACAATGAGCAGTTCTTC.

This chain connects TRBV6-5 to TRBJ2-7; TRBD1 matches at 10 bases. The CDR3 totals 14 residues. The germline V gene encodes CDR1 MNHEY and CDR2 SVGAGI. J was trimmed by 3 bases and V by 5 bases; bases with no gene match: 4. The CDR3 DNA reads TGTGCCAGCAGTAAAGACAGGGGGCGCTACGAGCAGTACTTC. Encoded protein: CASSKDRGRYEQYF.

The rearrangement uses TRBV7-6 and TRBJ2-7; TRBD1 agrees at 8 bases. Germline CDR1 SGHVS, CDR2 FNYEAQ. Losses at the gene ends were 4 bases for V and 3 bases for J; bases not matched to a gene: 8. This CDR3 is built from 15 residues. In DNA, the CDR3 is TGTGCCAGCAGCTACGGGACAGGACCCTACTACGAGCAGTACTTC. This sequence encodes CASSYGTGPYYEQYF.

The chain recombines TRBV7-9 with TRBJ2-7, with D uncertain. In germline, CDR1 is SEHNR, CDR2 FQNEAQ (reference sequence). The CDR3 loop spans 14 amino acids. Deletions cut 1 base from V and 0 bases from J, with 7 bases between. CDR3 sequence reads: CASSLGQISYEQYF. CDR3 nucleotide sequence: TGTGCCAGCAGCTTAGGGCAGATCTCCTACGAGCAGTACTTC.

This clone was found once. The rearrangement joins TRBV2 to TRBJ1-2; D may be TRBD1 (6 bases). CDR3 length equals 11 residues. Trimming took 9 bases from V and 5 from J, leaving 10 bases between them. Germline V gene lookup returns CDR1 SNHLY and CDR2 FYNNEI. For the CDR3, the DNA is TGTGCCAGTTCAGGGACATATGGCTACACCTTC. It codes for CASSGTYGYTF.

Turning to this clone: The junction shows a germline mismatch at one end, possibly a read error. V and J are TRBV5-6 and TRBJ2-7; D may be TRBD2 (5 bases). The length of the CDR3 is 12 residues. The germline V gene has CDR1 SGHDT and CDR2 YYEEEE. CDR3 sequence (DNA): TGTGCCAACAGCTTGGGGAGCTACGAGCAGTACTTC. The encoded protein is CANSLGSYEQYF.

The CDR3 bases are TGCAGCGCCACAGGGGCTACAACTAATGAGCAGTTCTTC. Its protein is CSATGATTNEQFF. This chain uses TRBV29-1 with TRBJ2-1; 7 bases are shared with TRBD1. Germline V gene sequence: CDR1 SQVTM, CDR2 ANQGSEA. The CDR3 loop spans 13 amino acids. V was clipped by 7 bases and J by 7 bases; unmatched bases: 10.

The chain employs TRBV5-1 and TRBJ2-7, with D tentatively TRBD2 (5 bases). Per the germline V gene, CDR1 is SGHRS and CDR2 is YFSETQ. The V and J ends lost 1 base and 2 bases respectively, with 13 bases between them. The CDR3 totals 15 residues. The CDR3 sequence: CASSLLPGNPYEQYF. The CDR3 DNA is TGCGCCAGCAGCTTGTTGCCCGGGAACCCCTACGAGCAGTACTTC.

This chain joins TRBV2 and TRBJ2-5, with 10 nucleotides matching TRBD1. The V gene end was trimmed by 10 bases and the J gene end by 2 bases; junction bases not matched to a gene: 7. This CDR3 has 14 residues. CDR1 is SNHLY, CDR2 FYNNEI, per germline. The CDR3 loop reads CAIPPGQGQETQYF. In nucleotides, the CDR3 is TGTGCCATACCACCGGGACAGGGGCAAGAGACCCAGTACTTC.

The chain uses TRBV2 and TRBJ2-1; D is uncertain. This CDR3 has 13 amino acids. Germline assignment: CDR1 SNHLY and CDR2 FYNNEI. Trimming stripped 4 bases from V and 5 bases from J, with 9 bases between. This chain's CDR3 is CASSVGSHNEQFF. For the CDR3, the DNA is TGTGCCAGCAGTGTGGGTAGCCACAATGAGCAGTTCTTC. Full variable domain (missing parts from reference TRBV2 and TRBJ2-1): EPEVTQTPSHQVTQMGQEVILRCVPISNHLYFYWYRQILGQKVEFLVSFYNNEISEKSEIFDDQFSVERPDGSNFTLKIRSTKLEDSAMYFCASSVGSHNEQFFGPGTRLTVL.

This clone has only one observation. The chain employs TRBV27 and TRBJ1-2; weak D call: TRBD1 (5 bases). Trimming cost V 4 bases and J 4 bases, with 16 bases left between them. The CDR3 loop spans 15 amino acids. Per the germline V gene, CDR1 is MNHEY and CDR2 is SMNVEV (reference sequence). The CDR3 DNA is TGTGCCAGCAGTTACAAGGACGGGGCGGGCTATGGCTACACCTTC. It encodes CASSYKDGAGYGYTF.

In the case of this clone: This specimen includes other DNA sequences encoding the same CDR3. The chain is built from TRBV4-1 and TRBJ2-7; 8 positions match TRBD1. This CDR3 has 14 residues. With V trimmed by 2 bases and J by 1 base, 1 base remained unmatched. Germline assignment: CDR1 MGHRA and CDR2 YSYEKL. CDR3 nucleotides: TGCGCCAGCAGCCAATGGACAGGGTCCTACGAGCAGTACTTC. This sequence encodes CASSQWTGSYEQYF.

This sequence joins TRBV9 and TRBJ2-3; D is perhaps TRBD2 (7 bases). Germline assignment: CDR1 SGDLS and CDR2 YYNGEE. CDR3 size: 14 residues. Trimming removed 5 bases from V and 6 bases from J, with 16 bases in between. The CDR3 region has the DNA TGTGCCAGCAGAGGGGGGGCCCTCCTGGATACGCAGTATTTT. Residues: CASRGGALLDTQYF.

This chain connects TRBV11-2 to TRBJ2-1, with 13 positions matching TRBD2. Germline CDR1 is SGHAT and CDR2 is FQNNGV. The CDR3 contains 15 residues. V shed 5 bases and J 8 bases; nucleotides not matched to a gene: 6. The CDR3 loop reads CASSHTSGGAYEQFF. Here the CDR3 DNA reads TGTGCCAGCAGCCATACTAGCGGGGGGGCTTATGAGCAGTTCTTC.

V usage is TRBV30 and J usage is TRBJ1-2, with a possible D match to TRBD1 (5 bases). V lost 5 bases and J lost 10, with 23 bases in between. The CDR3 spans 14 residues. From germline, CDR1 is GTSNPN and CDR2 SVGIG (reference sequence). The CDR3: CAWSITGTSLNYTF. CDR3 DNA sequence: TGTGCCTGGTCAATCACCGGGACCTCTCTTAACTACACCTTC.